The 16 T cell receptor beta chains reported below all come from one sample, sequenced in a study of blood T cell repertoires in COVID-19. Sequencing used immunoSEQ multiplex PCR; TCRdb keeps in-frame clones, though not all of them. The sample lists 250,000 to 350,000 clones, 70% to 90% occurring once. The sequencing input was peripheral blood. These receptors all come from a human donor with COVID-19, enrolled during active disease. The donor label of this sample is uncertain.

The chain recombines TRBV28 with TRBJ2-7; no reliable D call. Germline V lookup: CDR1 MDHEN, CDR2 SYDVKM. The CDR3 covers 14 residues. V was shortened by 6 bases and J by 3 bases, with 15 bases between the two germline ends. CDR3 sequence: CASRTESGDYEQYF. In nucleotides, the CDR3 is TGTGCCAGCAGGACGGAGTCGGGTGACTACGAGCAGTACTTC.

V and J are TRBV19 and TRBJ2-3; tentatively, D is TRBD1 (6 bases). The CDR3 consists of 15 residues. Looked up from germline, CDR1 is LNHDA and CDR2 is SQIVND (reference sequence). Trimming removed 6 bases from V and 0 bases from J, with 13 bases in between. The CDR3 nucleotides are TGTGCCAGTAGCACTACAGGGCAGAGCACAGATACGCAGTATTTT. It encodes CASSTTGQSTDTQYF. Variable domain in full (rest from reference TRBV19 and TRBJ2-3): DGGITQSPKYLFRKEGQNVTLSCEQNLNHDAMYWYRQDPGQGLRLIYYSQIVNDFQKGDIAEGYSVSREKKESFPLTVTSAQKNPTAFYLCASSTTGQSTDTQYFGPGTRLTVL.

The rearrangement joins TRBV7-2 to TRBJ1-1, with TRBD1 as a possible D gene (5 bases). The CDR3 length is 16 residues. Germline assignment: CDR1 SGHTA and CDR2 FQGNSA. The V end was cut by 4 bases, the J end by 5 bases, with 20 bases between. The CDR3, as DNA: TGTGCCAGCAGCTCCGGAAACAGGCCCCGGGGGACTGAAGCTTTCTTT. As protein: CASSSGNRPRGTEAFF.

The rearrangement joins TRBV5-6 to TRBJ1-2; TRBD1 might be the D (6 bases). This CDR3 is built from 16 residues. Trimming stripped 0 bases from V and 8 bases from J, with 20 bases between. Germline-derived CDR1 and CDR2 are SGHDT and YYEEEE. The CDR3, as DNA: TGTGCCAGCAGCTTGGCGGCGGGGGCTACAGTCGACGGCTACACCTTC. This gives the protein CASSLAAGATVDGYTF. The full variable domain, rest sourced from reference TRBV5-6 and TRBJ1-2, is DAGVTQSPTHLIKTRGQQVTLRCSPKSGHDTVSWYQQALGQGPQFIFQYYEEEERQRGNFPDRFSGHQFPNYSSELNVNALLLGDSALYLCASSLAAGATVDGYTFGSGTRLTVV.

The rearrangement joins TRBV19 to TRBJ2-7, with 10 nucleotides matching TRBD1. The germline CDR1 and CDR2 sequences are LNHDA and SQIVND (reference sequence). The ends lost 3 bases at V and 3 bases at J; junction bases unmatched: 2. CDR3 size: 14 residues. CDR3 in amino acids: CASSMGDRGYEQYF. CDR3 nucleotides: TGTGCCAGTAGTATGGGGGACAGGGGCTACGAGCAGTACTTC.

This clone showed up many times. The chain couples TRBV2 to TRBJ1-5; D not certain. The CDR3 has 12 residues. Per the germline V gene, CDR1 is SNHLY and CDR2 is FYNNEI. The V gene lost 2 bases and the J gene lost 11 bases, with 10 bases spanning the gap. CDR3 nucleotide sequence: TGTGCCAGCAGTGAATATCGCGGGGCCCAGCATTTT. It codes for CASSEYRGAQHF.

The chain employs TRBV2 and TRBJ1-1; 7 positions agree with TRBD1. The CDR3 extends over 14 amino acids. Germline CDR1 and CDR2: SNHLY and FYNNEI. V trimming: 5 bases; J trimming: 3 bases; junction bases outside the gene matches: 6. DNA of the CDR3: TGTGCCAGCAGTTTGACAGGGCGGTACACTGAAGCTTTCTTT. It is translated as CASSLTGRYTEAFF.

This clone was seen only once. This rearrangement joins TRBV19 to TRBJ1-6; TRBD1 matches 7 bases. The junction had 4 bases not matched to a gene; V was cut back by 7 bases and J by 4 bases. This CDR3 has 14 residues. Germline CDR1 reads LNHDA; CDR2 reads SQIVND (reference sequence). The CDR3 loop reads CASNRDSYNSPLHF. CDR3 nucleotides: TGTGCCAGTAACCGGGACAGTTATAATTCACCCCTCCACTTT.

The chain uses TRBV29-1 and TRBJ1-3; maybe TRBD1 (5 bases). The CDR3 totals 12 residues. Looked up from germline, CDR1 is SQVTM and CDR2 is ANQGSEA. V lost 6 bases to trimming and J lost 8 bases, with 14 bases between them. CDR3 in amino acids: CSVRGSGDTIYF. DNA for the CDR3: TGCAGCGTCCGGGGGTCCGGGGACACCATATATTTT.

The rearrangement uses TRBV7-9 and TRBJ2-2; tentative D call: TRBD2 (6 bases). This CDR3 contains 17 residues. Germline V gene lookup returns CDR1 SEHNR and CDR2 FQNEAQ (reference sequence). The V gene lost 2 bases and the J gene lost 6 bases, with 19 bases spanning the gap. CDR3 bases: TGTGCCAGCAGCTTAAAGTTGAGGGAGGACCCCTCCGGGGAGCTGTTTTTT. The encoded protein is CASSLKLREDPSGELFF.

The rearrangement joins TRBV11-2 to TRBJ1-1; D unresolved. Per the germline V gene, CDR1 is SGHAT and CDR2 is FQNNGV. The V gene lost 1 base and the J gene lost 8 bases, with 14 bases spanning the gap. The CDR3 extends over 14 amino acids. In DNA, the CDR3 is TGTGCCAGCAGCTTAGTTGGGCAGGCACGGGAAGCTTTCTTT. This encodes CASSLVGQAREAFF.

CDR3 DNA: TGTGCCAGCAGCCCCGGGACAGTATATGGCTACACCTTC. It yields the protein CASSPGTVYGYTF. This chain connects TRBV7-2 to TRBJ1-2; 7 nucleotides match TRBD1. This CDR3 has 13 residues. The J segment lost 5 bases and the V segment lost 5 bases, leaving 5 bases of the junction unmatched. Germline CDR1 and CDR2: SGHTA and FQGNSA.

J is TRBJ1-5 and V is TRBV28, with TRBD1 as a possible D gene (5 bases). The CDR3 spans 14 residues. V gave up 6 bases and J gave up 5 bases, with 14 bases separating them. Germline CDR1 MDHEN, CDR2 SYDVKM. For the CDR3, the DNA is TGTGCCAGCAGACCCGCGGGGACGGATCAGCCCCAGCATTTT. Protein: CASRPAGTDQPQHF.

The chain employs TRBV5-4 and TRBJ1-2; D uncertain. Germline V CDR1 and CDR2: SGHNT, YYREEE (reference sequence). The V end was cut by 4 bases, the J end by 1 base, with 11 bases between. There are 14 residues in the CDR3. The CDR3 loop reads CASSAYGDNYGYTF. The CDR3 DNA reads as TGTGCCAGCAGCGCCTATGGAGATAACTATGGCTACACCTTC.

The rearrangement joins TRBV5-1 to TRBJ1-1; TRBD1 might be the D (5 bases). With 0 bases removed from V and 1 base from J, the gap between germline ends came to 10 bases. The germline CDR1 and CDR2 sequences are SGHRS and YFSETQ. The CDR3 consists of 15 residues. CDR3 sequence (DNA): TGCGCCAGCAGCTTGGTTAGGACACCGAACACTGAAGCTTTCTTT. Its protein product is CASSLVRTPNTEAFF. Supplemented by reference TRBV5-1 and TRBJ1-1, the full variable domain reads KAGVTQTPRYLIKTRGQQVTLSCSPISGHRSVSWYQQTPGQGLQFLFEYFSETQRNKGNFPGRFSGRQFSNSRSEMNVSTLELGDSALYLCASSLVRTPNTEAFFGQGTRLTVV.

V and J are TRBV29-1 and TRBJ1-1; no firm D call. V lost 4 bases, J lost 4 bases, and 13 bases lay in between. The germline V gene has CDR1 SQVTM and CDR2 ANQGSEA. The CDR3 spans 13 residues. The CDR3 sequence: CSVVYGEVTEAFF. The CDR3 DNA reads TGCAGCGTTGTATACGGGGAAGTCACTGAAGCTTTCTTT. Full variable domain (remainder filled in from reference TRBV29-1 and TRBJ1-1): SAVISQKPSRDICQRGTSLTIQCQVDSQVTMMFWYRQQPGQSLTLIATANQGSEATYESGFVIDKFPISRPNLTFSTLTVSNMSPEDSSIYLCSVVYGEVTEAFFGQGTRLTVV.